The 19 T cell receptor beta chains given below trace back to one sample, sequenced in a study of T cells in Graves' hyperthyroidism and ophthalmopathy. RNA transcripts gave rise to amplified TCR beta CDR3 regions. First-round RT-PCR of the TCR CDR3 relied on the HTBI primer set. TCRdb reprocessed the multiplex PCR reads via MiXCR and lists one record per CDR3 protein. Among fewer than 850,000 distinct CDR3 sequences listed, 17% were seen once. The sequenced sample consisted of blood. All receptors come from a man in his fifties with Graves' hyperthyroidism.

In this sample, this clonotype turned up many times. J is TRBJ1-4 and V is TRBV2; D gene ambiguous. Germline values: CDR1 SNHLY, CDR2 FYNNEI. The CDR3 totals 14 residues. Trimming removed 11 bases from V and 4 bases from J, with 17 bases in between. This CDR3 is CAAGATLHNEKLFF. The CDR3 nucleotides read TGTGCCGCAGGTGCTACGCTTCATAATGAAAAACTGTTTTTT.

This clonotype was detected only a few times. Since a much larger clone is just one base distant, this may be a read error. This rearrangement joins TRBV12-3 or TRBV12-4 to TRBJ2-3; 8 bases align to TRBD1. The CDR3 runs to 17 residues. The junction had 14 bases not matched to a gene; V was cut back by 7 bases and J by 2 bases. CDR3 loop: CASTQGQGAYLTDTQYF. CDR3 DNA: TGTGCCAGCACCCAAGGGCAGGGGGCCTATCTCACAGATACGCAGTATTTT.

At least ten counts were recorded for this clonotype. The chain joins TRBV29-1 to TRBJ2-3; no firm D call. Germline CDR1 SQVTM, CDR2 ANQGSEA. The CDR3 runs 13 residues. V lost 3 bases, J lost 3 bases, and 10 bases lay in between. CDR3 residues: CSVESTVTDTQYF. The CDR3, as DNA: TGCAGCGTTGAGTCCACCGTAACAGATACGCAGTATTTT.

This CDR3 reads CASSFFTSGRANGETQYF. CDR3 bases: TGTGCCAGCAGTTTCTTCACTAGCGGGAGGGCCAATGGAGAGACCCAGTACTTC. This chain uses TRBV6-2 or TRBV6-3 with TRBJ2-5, with 13 bases lining up with TRBD2. The CDR3 totals 18 residues. V lost 4 bases, J lost 4 bases, and 12 bases stayed unmatched. Per germline, CDR1 MNHEY and CDR2 SVGEGT.

The chain links TRBV9 to TRBJ2-1; the match to TRBD1 covers 8 bases. Trimming cost V 7 bases and J 8 bases; bases outside gene matches: 11. Looked up from germline, CDR1 is SGDLS and CDR2 is YYNGEE. The CDR3 runs to 14 residues. The CDR3 reads CASGRGTGVDEQFF. CDR3 in DNA: TGTGCCAGCGGAAGGGGGACAGGCGTCGATGAGCAGTTCTTC.

A note on this clonotype: This could be a read error, since a much larger clone is one nucleotide away. Since no conserved phenylalanine or tryptophan closes the CDR3, a read error is the likely cause. This chain links TRBV10-3 with TRBJ1-2, with D perhaps TRBD1 (6 bases). The CDR3 contains 16 residues. Germline loops: CDR1 ENHRY, CDR2 SYGVKD. Written as DNA, the CDR3 is TGTGCCATCAGTAAGTCGAGTCACAGGGCCTTCTATGGCTACACCCTC. The encoded protein is CAISKSSHRAFYGYTL.

The V call is TRBV20-1, the J call TRBJ2-7; TRBD1 agrees at 9 bases. This CDR3 has 15 residues. Losses at the gene ends were 4 bases for V and 3 bases for J; bases not matched to a gene: 10. Germline assignment: CDR1 DFQATT and CDR2 SNEGSKA (reference sequence). CDR3: CSAMMTRQGGYEQYF. In DNA, the CDR3 is TGCAGTGCTATGATGACTAGACAGGGGGGCTACGAGCAGTACTTC.

The chain uses TRBV20-1 and TRBJ2-5, with TRBD2 as a possible D gene (5 bases). The germline CDR1 and CDR2 sequences are DFQATT and SNEGSKA (reference sequence). The ends were cut back, 3 bases at V and 9 bases at J, with 11 bases in the middle. The length of the CDR3 is 11 residues. CDR3 in amino acids: CSASSGEAQYF. Here the CDR3 DNA reads TGCAGTGCTAGCAGCGGCGAGGCCCAGTACTTC.

In this sample, this clonotype turned up once. V gene TRBV29-1 combines with J gene TRBJ1-5; 8 bases align to TRBD1. Trimming removed 4 bases from V and 1 base from J; junction bases left unmatched: 3. In germline, CDR1 is SQVTM, CDR2 ANQGSEA. The CDR3 totals 14 residues. The CDR3 DNA sequence: TGCAGCGTTGTTCAGGGGGCGAGCAATCAGCCCCAGCATTTT. This sequence encodes CSVVQGASNQPQHF.

Of note for this clonotype: A much larger clone differs from this one at a single base, so this may be a read error. This chain connects TRBV3-1 to TRBJ2-1; the D is unclear. The CDR3 sequence is 17 residues long. CDR1 is LGHDT and CDR2 is YNNKEL in the germline V gene (reference sequence). CDR3 DNA sequence: TGTGACAGCAGCCAAGAATGGCGGAAACGCTCCTACAATGAGCAGTTCTTC. It translates to CDSSQEWRKRSYNEQFF.

CDR3 coding DNA: TGTGCCAGCAGCCAAGATATCGGGGGGGCCTACGAGCAGTACTTC. This gives the protein CASSQDIGGAYEQYF. The rearrangement joins TRBV3-1 to TRBJ2-7, with 8 bases aligning to TRBD2. J was trimmed by 2 bases and V by 0 bases; bases with no gene match: 3. CDR3 length: 15 residues. CDR1 and CDR2 from the germline V gene are LGHDT and YNNKEL (reference sequence).

This clonotype was counted many times. The rearrangement links TRBV5-1 to TRBJ2-7, with 9 bases lining up with TRBD2. This CDR3 spans 15 amino acids. Germline V gene lookup returns CDR1 SGHRS and CDR2 YFSETQ. V trimming: 4 bases; J trimming: 5 bases; junction bases outside the gene matches: 10. The CDR3, as DNA: TGCGCCAGCAGCGCGGTGGCGGGGGGGGGCGACGAGCAGTACTTC. Its protein is CASSAVAGGGDEQYF.

The V and J genes are TRBV7-2 and TRBJ2-1, with 7 nucleotides matching TRBD2. This CDR3 is built from 18 residues. Germline trimming cut 0 bases from V and 1 base from J; bases unmatched to any gene: 9. Germline V gives CDR1 SGHTA, CDR2 FQGNSA. The CDR3 nucleotides are TGTGCCAGCAGCTTAGCCCGACTAGCCTCAACTTCCTACAATGAGCAGTTCTTC. Residues: CASSLARLASTSYNEQFF.

This clonotype was seen a handful of times. The chain joins TRBV12-5 to TRBJ2-5, with 9 bases that match TRBD1. V dropped 4 bases and J dropped 2; count of bases not matched to a gene: 5. There are 15 residues in the CDR3. The germline CDR1 and CDR2 sequences are LGHNT and FRNRAP. CDR3 loop: CASGSGDRGQETQYF. The CDR3 bases are TGTGCTAGTGGTTCCGGTGACAGGGGGCAAGAGACCCAGTACTTC. Full variable domain (remainder filled in from reference TRBV12-5 and TRBJ2-5): DARVTQTPRHKVTEMGQEVTMRCQPILGHNTVFWYRQTMMQGLELLAYFRNRAPLDDSGMPKDRFSAEMPDATLATLKIQPSEPRDSAVYFCASGSGDRGQETQYFGPGTRLLVL.

V is TRBV19 and J is TRBJ1-5, with D maybe TRBD1 (5 bases). This CDR3 spans 17 amino acids. V shed 10 bases and J shed 6 bases, with 28 bases lying between them. Germline assignment: CDR1 LNHDA and CDR2 SQIVND (reference sequence). This CDR3 is CATREGIGDRYGQPQHF. As DNA, the CDR3 is TGTGCCACCCGGGAGGGGATAGGGGATCGGTACGGTCAGCCCCAGCATTTT.

This clonotype was found many times. This sequence joins TRBV10-3 and TRBJ2-1, with no clear D. Trimming removed 2 bases from V and 6 bases from J, with 8 bases in between. The CDR3 consists of 13 residues. The germline V gene has CDR1 ENHRY and CDR2 SYGVKD. Here the CDR3 DNA reads TGTGCCATCAGTGAGGGACCACCCAATGAGCAGTTCTTC. Its translation: CAISEGPPNEQFF.

This clonotype was counted only a few times. This may stem from a read error, because a much larger clone lies one nucleotide away. This chain connects TRBV28 to TRBJ2-3; 7 positions agree with TRBD2. The junction had 10 bases not matched to a gene; V was cut back by 4 bases and J by 6 bases. CDR1 and CDR2 from the germline V gene are MDHEN and SYDVKM. This CDR3 contains 15 residues. Written as DNA, the CDR3 is TGTGCCAGCAGTTCCCTAGCGGAAGCTAATGATACGCAGTATTTT. Encoded protein: CASSSLAEANDTQYF.

This clonotype was recorded at least ten times. The CDR3 coding sequence is TGTGCCAGCAGTTTATTCGGACAGGCGCGGATCTATGGCTACACCTTC. Amino acid sequence: CASSLFGQARIYGYTF. The rearrangement uses TRBV27 and TRBJ1-2; 7 bases align to TRBD1. Germline values: CDR1 MNHEY, CDR2 SMNVEV (reference sequence). Losses at the gene ends were 1 base for V and 4 bases for J; bases not matched to a gene: 9. This CDR3 contains 16 residues.

The sample holds many counts of this clonotype. CDR3 amino acids: CASLTGQGAHTDTQYF. CDR3 DNA: TGTGCCAGCCTAACGGGACAGGGGGCCCACACAGATACGCAGTATTTT. The chain recombines TRBV28 with TRBJ2-3; 12 nucleotides line up with TRBD1. V was clipped by 8 bases and J by 2 bases; unmatched bases: 8. The CDR3 loop spans 16 amino acids. In germline, CDR1 is MDHEN, CDR2 SYDVKM.